This note documents a single T cell receptor beta chain sequence. What it binds is not known. The germline V and J ends were trimmed by 9 bases and 2 bases, with 18 bases remaining between them. The CDR3 has 16 amino acids. Researchers ran the PCR with 60 Vbeta and 13 Jbeta primers. Clones were sequenced by immunoSEQ multiplex PCR, and TCRdb holds only the in-frame ones, with some missing. Seen here are approximately 160,000 clones, approximately 72% observed once, and the top ten hold about 1.3%. The data derive from a study of cytomegalovirus exposure and HLA in healthy donors. Overall study findings and caveats: CMV antigen specificity of a few CMV-associated chains was confirmed in vitro.

Sequences were obtained from PBMCs. The gene calls are TRBV5-3 and TRBJ2-6, with a tentative D call TRBD2 (6 bases). TRBV5-3 is sorted into the ORF group, with uncertain function. This receptor was obtained from a young man in good health and CMV-seronegative. CDR3 coding DNA: TGTGCCACCCTGTATAGGTGGGAGGCTGGGGCCAACGTCCTGACTTTC. Translated, it gives CATLYRWEAGANVLTF.